The clone carrying this T cell receptor beta chain was counted once. The data were obtained in a study of blood T cell repertoires in COVID-19. Looking at the study overall: Spain, Italy and the United States supplied samples that represented acute and convalescent COVID-19.

Participants came from under 30 US areas, aged about 18 to 89 years. Two negative PCRs, clearance, or symptom resolution characterized the recovered Cohort 3 donors. The data were produced by immunoSEQ multiplex PCR, yet TCRdb's version contains in-frame clones alone and is incomplete. The table records 350,000 to 400,000 clones, 75% to 90% of them present only once. Trimming took off 0 bases at V and 2 bases at J, with 5 bases between the two ends. The CDR3 has 13 residues. The germline CDR1 and CDR2 sequences are GTSNPN and SVGIG (reference sequence). The chain is built from TRBV30 and TRBJ2-1; D might be TRBD1 (5 bases). This TCR came from a man aged 18 to 29 who had recovered from COVID-19. The specimen was PBMCs or T cells enriched from blood (not recorded which). The CDR3: CAWSVGPYNEQFF. CDR3 nucleotides: TGTGCCTGGAGTGTGGGGCCCTACAATGAGCAGTTCTTC.